This T cell receptor beta chain is from a study of blood T cells in healthy people across ages. Germline CDR1 is SGDLS and CDR2 is YYNGEE. The trim removed 3 bases at V and 9 bases at J, leaving 10 bases unmatched. This CDR3 region has 16 residues. Primed by a sample-barcoded 5' primer and a J-beta primer mix, a second PCR proceeded for 7 to 11 cycles. TCRdb independently ran MiXCR on the 5' RACE reads; one entry per CDR3 protein. Altogether some 860,000 distinct CDR3 sequences are present, just over 55% being singletons, with the ten largest covering about a quarter. Sequences were obtained from blood. This chain uses TRBV9 with TRBJ1-6, with 9 bases fitting TRBD1. The receptor's source is a man aged 40-50 years in good health. The chain's CDR3 is CASSGGTGFGISPLHF. The DNA for the CDR3 is TGTGCCAGCAGCGGAGGGACAGGGTTTGGTATTTCACCCCTCCACTTT.